This T cell receptor (beta chain) was profiled in a study of blood T cell repertoires in COVID-19. Study at large: T cells, B-cell-depleted T cells, or PBMCs supplied cDNA or gDNA.

Using immunoSEQ multiplex PCR, the repertoire was profiled, and TCRdb retains in-frame clones only, with some absent. Here the sample spans under 200,000 clones, 65% to 90% being singletons. After removal of 2 bases from V and 8 bases from J, the junction contained 1 base not matched to a gene. Germline assignment: CDR1 LGHDT and CDR2 YNNKEL (reference sequence). CDR3 length: 12 residues. V is TRBV3-1 (or the pseudogene TRBV3-2) and J is TRBJ1-1; TRBD1 agrees at 8 bases. Sequencing was done on a sample of peripheral blood. This receptor was obtained from a man aged 60-69 years with acute or convalescent COVID-19. The CDR3 DNA sequence: TGTGCCAGCAGCCAACGGGACAGGGAAGCTTTCTTT. Translating gives CASSQRDREAFF.